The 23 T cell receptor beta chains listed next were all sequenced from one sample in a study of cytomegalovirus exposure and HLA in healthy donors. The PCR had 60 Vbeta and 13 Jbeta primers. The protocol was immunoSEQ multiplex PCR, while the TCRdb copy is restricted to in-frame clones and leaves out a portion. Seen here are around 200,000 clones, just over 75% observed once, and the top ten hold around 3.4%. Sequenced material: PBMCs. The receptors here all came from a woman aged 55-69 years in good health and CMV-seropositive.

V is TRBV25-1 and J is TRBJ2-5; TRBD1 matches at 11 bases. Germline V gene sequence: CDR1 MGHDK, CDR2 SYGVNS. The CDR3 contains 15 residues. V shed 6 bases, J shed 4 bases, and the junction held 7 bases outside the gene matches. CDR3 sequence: CASRSGTGGSETQYF. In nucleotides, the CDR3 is TGTGCCAGCAGATCCGGGACAGGGGGATCAGAGACCCAGTACTTC.

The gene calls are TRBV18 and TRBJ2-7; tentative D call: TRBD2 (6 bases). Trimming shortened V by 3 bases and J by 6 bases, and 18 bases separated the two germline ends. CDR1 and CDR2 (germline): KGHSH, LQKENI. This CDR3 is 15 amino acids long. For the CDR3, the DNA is TGTGCCAGCTCACCTCTCCTACTAGCCTCAAGCGAGCAGTACTTC. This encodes CASSPLLLASSEQYF.

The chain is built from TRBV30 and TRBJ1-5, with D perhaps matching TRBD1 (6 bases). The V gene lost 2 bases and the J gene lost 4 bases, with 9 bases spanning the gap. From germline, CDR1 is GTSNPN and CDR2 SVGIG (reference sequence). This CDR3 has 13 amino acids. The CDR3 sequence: CAWSSTGNQPQHF. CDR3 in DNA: TGTGCCTGGAGTTCAACAGGGAATCAGCCCCAGCATTTT.

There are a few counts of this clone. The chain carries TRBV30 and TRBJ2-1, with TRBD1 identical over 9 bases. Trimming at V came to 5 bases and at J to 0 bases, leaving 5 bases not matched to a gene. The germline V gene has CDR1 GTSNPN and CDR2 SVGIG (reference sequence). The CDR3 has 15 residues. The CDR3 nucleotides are TGTGCCTGGGGGGGACAGGGTTACTCCTACAATGAGCAGTTCTTC. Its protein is CAWGGQGYSYNEQFF. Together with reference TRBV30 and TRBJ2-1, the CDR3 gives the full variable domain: SQTIHQWPATLVQPVGSPLSLECTVEGTSNPNLYWYRQAAGRGLQLLFYSVGIGQISSEVPQNLSASRPQDRQFILSSKKLLLSDSGFYLCAWGGQGYSYNEQFFGPGTRLTVL.

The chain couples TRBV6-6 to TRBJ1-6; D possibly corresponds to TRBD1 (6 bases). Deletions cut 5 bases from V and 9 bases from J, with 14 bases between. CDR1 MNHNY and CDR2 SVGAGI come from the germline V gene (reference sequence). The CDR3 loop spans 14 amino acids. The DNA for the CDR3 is TGTGCCAGCAGTGCTAGGACAGACTCTTCACCCCTCCACTTT. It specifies CASSARTDSSPLHF.

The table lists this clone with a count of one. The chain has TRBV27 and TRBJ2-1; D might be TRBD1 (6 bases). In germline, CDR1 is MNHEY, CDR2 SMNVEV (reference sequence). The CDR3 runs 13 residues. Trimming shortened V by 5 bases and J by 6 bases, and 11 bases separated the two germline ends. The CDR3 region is CASSRDKPNEQFF. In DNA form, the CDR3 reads TGTGCCAGCAGTAGGGACAAACCCAATGAGCAGTTCTTC.

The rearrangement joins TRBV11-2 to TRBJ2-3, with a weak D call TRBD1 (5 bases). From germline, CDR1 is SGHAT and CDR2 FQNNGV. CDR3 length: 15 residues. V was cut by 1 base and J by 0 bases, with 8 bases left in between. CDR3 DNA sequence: TGTGCCAGCAGCTTAGTGACAGTTAGCACAGATACGCAGTATTTT. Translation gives CASSLVTVSTDTQYF.

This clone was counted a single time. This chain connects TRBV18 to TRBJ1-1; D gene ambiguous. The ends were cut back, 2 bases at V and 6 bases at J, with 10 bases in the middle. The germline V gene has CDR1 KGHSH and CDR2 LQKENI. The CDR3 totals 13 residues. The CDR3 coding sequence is TGTGCCAGCTCACCAGACCAACGGGCTGAAGCTTTCTTT. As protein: CASSPDQRAEAFF.

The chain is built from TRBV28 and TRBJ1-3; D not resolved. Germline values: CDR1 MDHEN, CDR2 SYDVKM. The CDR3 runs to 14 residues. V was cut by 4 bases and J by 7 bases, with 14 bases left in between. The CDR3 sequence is CASSSPNSRNTIYF. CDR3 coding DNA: TGTGCCAGCAGTTCGCCGAACTCGAGGAACACCATATATTTT.

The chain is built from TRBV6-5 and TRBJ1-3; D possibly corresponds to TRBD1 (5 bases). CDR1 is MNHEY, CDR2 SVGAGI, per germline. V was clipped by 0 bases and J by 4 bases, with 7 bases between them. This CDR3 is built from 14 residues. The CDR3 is CASSYSAGGNTIYF. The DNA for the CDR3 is TGTGCCAGCAGTTACTCCGCAGGGGGAAACACCATATATTTT.

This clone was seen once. CDR3 region: CASSPYTEQYF. The CDR3 DNA follows: TGTGCCAGCAGCCCATACACAGAGCAGTACTTC. The J gene is TRBJ2-5, the V gene TRBV5-8, with D unclear. The CDR3 contains 11 residues. The germline V and J ends were trimmed by 4 bases and 11 bases, with 12 bases remaining between them. Germline V lookup: CDR1 SGHTS, CDR2 YDEGEE. The full variable domain, completed using reference TRBV5-8 and TRBJ2-5, is EAGVTQSPTHLIKTRGQQATLRCSPISGHTSVYWYQQALGLGLQFLLWYDEGEERNRGNFPPRFSGRQFPNYSSELNVNALELEDSALYLCASSPYTEQYFGPGTRLLVL.

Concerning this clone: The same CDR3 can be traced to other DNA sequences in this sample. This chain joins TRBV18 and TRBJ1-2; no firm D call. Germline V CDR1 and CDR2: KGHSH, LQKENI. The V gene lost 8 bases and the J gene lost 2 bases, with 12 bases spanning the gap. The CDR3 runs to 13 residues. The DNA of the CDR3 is TGTGCCAGCAGTCCCGGCGGAAACTATGGCTACACCTTC. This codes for CASSPGGNYGYTF.

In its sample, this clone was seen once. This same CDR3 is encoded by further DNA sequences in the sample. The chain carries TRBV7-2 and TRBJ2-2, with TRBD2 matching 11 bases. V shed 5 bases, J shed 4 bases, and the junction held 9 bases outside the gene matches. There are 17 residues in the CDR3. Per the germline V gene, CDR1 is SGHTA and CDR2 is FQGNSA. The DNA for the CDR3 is TGTGCCAGCAGCCTAGGGATTAGCGGGGGGGCCACCGGGGAGCTGTTTTTT. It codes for CASSLGISGGATGELFF.

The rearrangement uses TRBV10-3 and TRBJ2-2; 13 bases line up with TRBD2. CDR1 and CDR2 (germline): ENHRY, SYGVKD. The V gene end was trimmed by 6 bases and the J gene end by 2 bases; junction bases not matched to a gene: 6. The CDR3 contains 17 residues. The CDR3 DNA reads TGTGCCATCAGGACCGGGACTAGCGGGATTAACACCGGGGAGCTGTTTTTT. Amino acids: CAIRTGTSGINTGELFF.

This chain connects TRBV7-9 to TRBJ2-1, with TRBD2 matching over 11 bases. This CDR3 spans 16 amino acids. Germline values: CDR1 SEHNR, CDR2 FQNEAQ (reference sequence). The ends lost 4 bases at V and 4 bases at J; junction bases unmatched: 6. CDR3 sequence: CASSSSGGIEYNEQFF. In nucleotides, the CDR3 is TGTGCCAGCAGCTCTAGCGGGGGGATTGAATACAATGAGCAGTTCTTC.

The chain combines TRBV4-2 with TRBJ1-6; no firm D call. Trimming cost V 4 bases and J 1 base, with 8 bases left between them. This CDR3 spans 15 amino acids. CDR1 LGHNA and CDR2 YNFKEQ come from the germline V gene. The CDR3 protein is CASSLGSSYNSPLHF. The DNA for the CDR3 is TGTGCCAGCAGCCTTGGGAGTTCCTATAATTCACCCCTCCACTTT.

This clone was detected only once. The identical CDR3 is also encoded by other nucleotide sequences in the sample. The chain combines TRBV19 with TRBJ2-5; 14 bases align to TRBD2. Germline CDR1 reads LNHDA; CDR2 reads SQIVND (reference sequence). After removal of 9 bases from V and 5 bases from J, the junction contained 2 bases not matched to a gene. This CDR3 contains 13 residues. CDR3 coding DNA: TGTGCCAGCGGACTAGCGGGAGGTGAGACCCAGTACTTC. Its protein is CASGLAGGETQYF.

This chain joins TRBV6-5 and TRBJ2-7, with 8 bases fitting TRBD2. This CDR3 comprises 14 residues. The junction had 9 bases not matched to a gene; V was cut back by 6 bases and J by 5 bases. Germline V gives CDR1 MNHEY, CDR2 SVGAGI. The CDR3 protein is CASSPLPGGNEQYF. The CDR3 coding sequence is TGTGCCAGCAGCCCTCTTCCGGGGGGGAACGAGCAGTACTTC.

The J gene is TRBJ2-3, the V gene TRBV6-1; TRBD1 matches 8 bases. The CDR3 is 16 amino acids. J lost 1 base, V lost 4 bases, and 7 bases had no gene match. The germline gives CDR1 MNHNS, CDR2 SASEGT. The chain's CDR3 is CASSGTPGQGTDTQYF. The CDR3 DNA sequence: TGTGCCAGCAGTGGAACGCCGGGACAGGGCACAGATACGCAGTATTTT.

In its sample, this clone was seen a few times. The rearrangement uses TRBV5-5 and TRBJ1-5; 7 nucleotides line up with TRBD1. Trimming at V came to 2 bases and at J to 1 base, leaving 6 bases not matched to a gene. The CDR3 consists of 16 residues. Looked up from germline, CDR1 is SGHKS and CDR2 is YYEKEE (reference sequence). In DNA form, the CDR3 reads TGTGCCAGCAGCTTCTCGGGAGGGGGCAGCAATCAGCCCCAGCATTTT. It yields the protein CASSFSGGGSNQPQHF.

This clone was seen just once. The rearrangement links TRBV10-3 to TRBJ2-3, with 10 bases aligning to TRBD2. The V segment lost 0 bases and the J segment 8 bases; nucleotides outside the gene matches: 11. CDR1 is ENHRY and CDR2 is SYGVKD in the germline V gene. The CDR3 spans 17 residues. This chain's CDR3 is CAISESGAGGATSTQYF. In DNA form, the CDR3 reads TGTGCCATCAGTGAGTCCGGAGCGGGGGGGGCCACTTCTACGCAGTATTTT.

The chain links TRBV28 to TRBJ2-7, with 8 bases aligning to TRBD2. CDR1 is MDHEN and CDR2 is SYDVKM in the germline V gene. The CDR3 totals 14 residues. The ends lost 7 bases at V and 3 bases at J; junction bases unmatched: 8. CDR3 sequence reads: CASTTGGAIYEQYF. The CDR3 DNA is TGTGCCAGCACCACCGGGGGGGCAATCTACGAGCAGTACTTC.

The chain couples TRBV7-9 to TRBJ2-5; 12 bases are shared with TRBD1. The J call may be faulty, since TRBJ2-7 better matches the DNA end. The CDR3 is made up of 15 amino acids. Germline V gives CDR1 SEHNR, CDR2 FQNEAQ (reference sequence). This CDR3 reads CASRRGQGASYEQYF. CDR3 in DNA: TGTGCCAGCAGGAGGGGACAGGGGGCCTCCTACGAGCAGTACTTC.